This is a list of T cell receptor beta chains from one sample in a study of cytomegalovirus exposure and HLA in healthy donors. The table came from immunoSEQ multiplex PCR; TCRdb's copy has only in-frame clones and leaves some out. The top ten clones hold less than 1.5% of a sample with approximately 140,000 clones, around 83% of them seen once. Sequencing was carried out using PBMCs. The origin of the receptors is a male donor in good health and CMV-seropositive. CDR3s include the opening cysteine and the closing phenylalanine or tryptophan. The D gene is left open where the match is weak. Clone sizes are given selectively: once, few, many, or a class where the clone is expanded.

v_gene	d_gene	j_gene	abundance	len	CDR3aa	CDR3nt
TRBV14	TRBD2	TRBJ2-3	-	16	CASSPPGLYFTDTQYF	TGTGCCAGCAGCCCACCGGGACTATATTTTACAGATACGCAGTATTTT
TRBV9	TRBD1	TRBJ2-7	-	15	CASSVGDRGSYEQYF	TGTGCCAGCAGCGTGGGGGACAGGGGTTCCTACGAGCAGTACTTC
TRBV27	-	TRBJ2-5	few	14	CASSSDWMQETQYF	TGTGCCAGCAGTTCGGACTGGATGCAAGAGACCCAGTACTTC
TRBV6-1	TRBD1	TRBJ2-5	-	14	CATPGGATEETQYF	TGTGCCACCCCAGGGGGAGCGACGGAGGAGACCCAGTACTTC
TRBV2	-	TRBJ1-2	-	15	CASSDYRRTSYGYTF	TGTGCCAGCAGTGACTATCGGAGGACCTCGTATGGCTACACCTTC
TRBV4-2	TRBD2	TRBJ2-5	-	17	CASSPTSGATQQETQYF	TGTGCCAGCAGCCCGACTAGCGGGGCGACACAACAAGAGACCCAGTACTTC
TRBV28	-	TRBJ2-5	-	15	CASSLGRGWQETQYF	TGTGCCAGCAGTTTGGGCAGGGGATGGCAAGAGACCCAGTACTTC
TRBV9	-	TRBJ1-3	-	19	CASSVGTGGALTSGNTIYF	TGTGCCAGCAGCGTAGGTACCGGGGGGGCTCTGACCTCTGGAAACACCATATATTTT
TRBV7-9	TRBD1	TRBJ2-3	-	16	CASSLGTGVETDTQYF	TGTGCCAGCAGCCTCGGGACAGGGGTTGAGACAGATACGCAGTATTTT
TRBV9	-	TRBJ2-3	once	13	CASMGYPGDTQYF	TGTGCCAGCATGGGGTACCCGGGGGATACGCAGTATTTT
TRBV11-2	TRBD2	TRBJ2-7	-	17	CASSLTSGGLTAYEQYF	TGTGCCAGCAGCTTGACTAGCGGGGGCCTAACCGCCTACGAGCAGTACTTC
TRBV7-8	TRBD1	TRBJ2-2	few	19	CASSLPATGGAKVSGELFF	TGTGCCAGCAGCCTTCCAGCGACAGGGGGGGCGAAAGTGAGCGGGGAGCTGTTTTTT